This T cell receptor (beta chain) was profiled in a study of cytomegalovirus exposure and HLA in healthy donors. The study ran its PCR with 60 Vbeta and 13 Jbeta primers. Here immunoSEQ multiplex PCR was the method, and the copy in TCRdb shows in-frame clones only, minus some. The sample includes under 70,000 clones, 77% seen only once; the top ten take about 5%. The sequence came from a male donor in good health and CMV-seropositive. The source material was PBMCs.

CDR3 bases: TGTGCCAGCAGTTTATATCATCCGGGATTAACAGGGGAGAAAGGAAACACCATATATTTT. Its protein is CASSLYHPGLTGEKGNTIYF. The V and J genes are TRBV27 and TRBJ1-3, with TRBD1 matching over 7 bases. CDR3 size: 20 residues. Germline V gene sequence: CDR1 MNHEY, CDR2 SMNVEV (reference sequence). V shed 1 base, J shed 4 bases, and the junction held 19 bases outside the gene matches.